What follows are 6 T cell receptor beta chains derived from one specimen sequenced in a study of T cell changes during pregnancy in multiple sclerosis. Profiled with immunoSEQ multiplex PCR; TCRdb holds only in-frame clones, not every one. The repertoire holds 45,000 to 75,000 clones, with 80% to 95% as singletons. This material consisted of peripheral blood, taken in the first trimester of pregnancy. These receptor sequences come from a female donor with multiple sclerosis, enrolled in a pregnancy study.

The rearrangement uses TRBV7-9 and TRBJ1-2, with D perhaps TRBD1 (6 bases). V was cut by 3 bases and J by 3 bases, with 8 bases left in between. The CDR3 length is 13 residues. CDR1 and CDR2 (germline): SEHNR, FQNEAQ (reference sequence). CDR3 in amino acids: CASSFPGDYGYTF. CDR3 nucleotide sequence: TGTGCCAGCAGCTTTCCAGGGGACTATGGCTACACCTTC.

The chain couples TRBV6-5 to TRBJ2-5; the D gene is possibly TRBD2 (5 bases). This CDR3 region has 14 residues. V gave up 4 bases and J gave up 0 bases, with 9 bases separating them. Germline V gene data show CDR1 as MNHEY and CDR2 as SVGAGI. The CDR3 spells CASSSNGDQETQYF. The CDR3 nucleotides are TGTGCCAGCAGTTCGAACGGGGACCAAGAGACCCAGTACTTC.

This clone was seen a single time. The chain joins TRBV6-5 to TRBJ1-1; tentatively, D is TRBD1 (5 bases). Germline V CDR1 and CDR2: MNHEY, SVGAGI. Deletions cut 6 bases from V and 4 bases from J, with 12 bases between. CDR3 size: 13 residues. The CDR3 here is CASRATVFTEAFF. For the CDR3, the DNA is TGTGCCAGCAGGGCGACAGTTTTCACTGAAGCTTTCTTT.

The genes are TRBV6-5 and TRBJ2-2; D remains unclear. This CDR3 is 12 amino acids long. Germline-derived CDR1 and CDR2 are MNHEY and SVGAGI. Trimming stripped 6 bases from V and 4 bases from J, with 6 bases between. CDR3 loop: CASRQITGELFF. CDR3 coding DNA: TGTGCCAGCAGACAGATCACCGGGGAGCTGTTTTTT.

This chain joins TRBV9 and TRBJ2-5; the D is unclear. CDR3 size: 18 residues. Trimming took off 0 bases at V and 5 bases at J, with 23 bases between the two ends. Germline V lookup: CDR1 SGDLS, CDR2 YYNGEE. CDR3 nucleotide sequence: TGTGCCAGCAGCGTAGCATCCAGCGTACCATTCTTAAGGGAGACCCAGTACTTC. Protein: CASSVASSVPFLRETQYF.

The chain has TRBV6-4 and TRBJ2-3; D is undetermined. The CDR3 spans 15 residues. Germline V gene sequence: CDR1 MRHNA, CDR2 SNTAGT. V lost 6 bases to trimming and J lost 2 bases, with 15 bases between them. CDR3: CASRKTVEVTDTQYF. DNA of the CDR3: TGTGCCAGCAGGAAAACTGTAGAGGTCACAGATACGCAGTATTTT.